Listed below are T cell receptor beta chains from one sample, sequenced in a study of cytomegalovirus exposure and HLA in healthy donors. Using immunoSEQ multiplex PCR, the repertoire was profiled, and TCRdb retains in-frame clones only, with some absent. This table holds about 200,000 clones, about 78% found once. Sequenced material: PBMCs. These receptors all come from a woman between 25 and 40 years old in good health and CMV-seronegative. Both conserved end residues are trimmed from each CDR3. The listing skips clone size in some rows; elsewhere it reads once, few, many or a size class.

clone_size j_call v_call cdr3_length cdr3_aa
- TRBJ2-7 TRBV11-2 13 ASSRDYYSLYEQY
- TRBJ1-2 TRBV10-2 11 ASSVVPGDGYT
- TRBJ2-1 TRBV4-2 11 ASSQAGDNEQF
once TRBJ1-5 TRBV5-5 11 ASSSGLSQPQH
- TRBJ2-2 TRBV2 13 ASRGGVTNTGELF
- - TRBV27 14 ASSPSAGVSSYEQY
- TRBJ1-1 TRBV6-6 13 ASSRQGAMNTEAF
- TRBJ2-5 TRBV30 12 AWSAHRWGETQY
- TRBJ2-3 TRBV6-1 13 ASSEVSGGTDTQY
- TRBJ1-6 TRBV6-5 13 ASSYRDSDNSPLH
- TRBJ2-5 TRBV7-2 14 ASSLLEQGGQETQY
once TRBJ1-3 TRBV18 14 ASSPPGLYRGNTIY
- TRBJ1-2 TRBV18 17 ASSPRSRAGGMANYGYT
- TRBJ1-6 TRBV5-1 13 ASNSQGASNSPLH
- TRBJ2-5 TRBV19 14 ASSPHLGQGAETQY
few TRBJ2-7 TRBV4-1 13 ASSHINRGGYEQY
- TRBJ2-7 TRBV6-1 12 ASSPHWTGDEQY
once TRBJ1-5 TRBV4-2 14 ASSQRTGATNQPQH
- TRBJ2-5 TRBV11-3 15 ASSLGDRGTDQETQY
few TRBJ2-4 TRBV11-1 11 ASSTGDGNIQY
once TRBJ2-2 TRBV18 12 ASSLGSNTGELF
- TRBJ1-2 TRBV27 13 ASSLSPGQGGGYT
- TRBJ2-7 TRBV7-8 9 ASSPTYEQY
- TRBJ2-7 TRBV11-2 12 ASSLRQGLYEQY